This TCR beta chain comes out of a study of sequential checkpoint blockade in melanoma. Treatment defined: randomized to nivolumab then ipilimumab (arm A) or the reverse (arm B). Generated by immunoSEQ multiplex PCR, the TCRdb table keeps only in-frame clones and is missing some. Of several thousand clones in the sample, about 63% were seen once. V was clipped by 0 bases and J by 7 bases, with 12 bases between them. This CDR3 region has 14 residues. Germline assignment: CDR1 MNHNY and CDR2 SVGAGI (reference sequence). Sequences were derived from CD8+ T cells sorted from blood (inferred from file names), sampled from a patient given nivolumab and ipilimumab in sequence. This TCR derives from a human donor with melanoma. The rearrangement uses TRBV6-6 and TRBJ1-1; D unclear. The CDR3 nucleotides read TGTGCCAGCAGTTACTCCCCCTTGACTAGTGAAGCTTTCTTT. Amino acids: CASSYSPLTSEAFF.